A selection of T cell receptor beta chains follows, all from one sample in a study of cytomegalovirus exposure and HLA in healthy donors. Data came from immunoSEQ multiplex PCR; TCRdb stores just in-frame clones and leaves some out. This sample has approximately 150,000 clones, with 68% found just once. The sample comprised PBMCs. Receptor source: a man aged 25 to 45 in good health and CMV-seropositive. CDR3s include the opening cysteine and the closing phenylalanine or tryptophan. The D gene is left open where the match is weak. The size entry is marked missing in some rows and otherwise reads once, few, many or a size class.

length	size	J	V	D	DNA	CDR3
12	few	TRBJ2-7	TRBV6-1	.	TGTGCCAGCAGGTCAGTATCCTACGAGCAGTACTTC	CASRSVSYEQYF
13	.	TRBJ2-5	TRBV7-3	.	TGTGCCAGCAGCAGAGGATCCAAAGAGACCCAGTACTTC	CASSRGSKETQYF
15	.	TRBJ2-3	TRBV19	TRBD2	TGTGCCAGTAGTACACTAGCGGCCTTCACAGATACGCAGTATTTT	CASSTLAAFTDTQYF
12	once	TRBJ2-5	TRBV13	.	TGTGCCAGCAGCCCCTCCCCAGAGACCCAGTACTTC	CASSPSPETQYF
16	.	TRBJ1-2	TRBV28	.	TGTGCCAGCAGCCGTCTAAACGGGCGGGGGAACTATGGCTACACCTTC	CASSRLNGRGNYGYTF
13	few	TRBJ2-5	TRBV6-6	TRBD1	TGTGCCAGTGGTCAGGGGGCTAGTGAGACCCAGTACTTC	CASGQGASETQYF
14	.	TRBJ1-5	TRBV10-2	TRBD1	TGCGCCAGCGCCGGACAGGGTAGTCATCAGCCCCAGCATTTT	CASAGQGSHQPQHF
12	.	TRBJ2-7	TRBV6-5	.	TGTGCCAGCAGTGAACCTCGGAGGGAGCAGTACTTC	CASSEPRREQYF
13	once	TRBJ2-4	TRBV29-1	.	TGCAGCGTTGAAGACGTTCCAGGGGACATTCAGTACTTC	CSVEDVPGDIQYF
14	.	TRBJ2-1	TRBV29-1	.	TGCAGCGTTGCCCCCACAGGGCTGGGGAATGAGCAGTTCTTC	CSVAPTGLGNEQFF
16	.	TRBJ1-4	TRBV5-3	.	TGTGCCAGAAGCTTGGGATGGCGGCCCCTCTGTGAAAAACTGTTTTTT	CARSLGWRPLCEKLFF
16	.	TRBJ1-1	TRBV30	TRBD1	TGTGCCTGGAGTACCGGGACAGTCGCGATGAACACTGAAGCTTTCTTT	CAWSTGTVAMNTEAFF
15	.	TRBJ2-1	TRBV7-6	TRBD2	TGTGCCAGCAGCTTAGCGACTAGCGGGATGAGTGAGCAGTTCTTC	CASSLATSGMSEQFF
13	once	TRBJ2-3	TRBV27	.	TGTGCCAGCAGTTTAGCCGGGACAGATACGCAGTATTTT	CASSLAGTDTQYF
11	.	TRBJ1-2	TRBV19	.	TGTGCCAGTAGTATCTTCAGTGGCTACACCTTC	CASSIFSGYTF
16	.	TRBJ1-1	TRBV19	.	TGTGCCAGTAGGGGTGGGTCCCAGGGGCTTGAGACTGAAGCTTTCTTT	CASRGGSQGLETEAFF
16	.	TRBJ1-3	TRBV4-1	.	TGCGCCAGCAGCCAAGACCGCAGGATTTCAAGGAACACCATATATTTT	CASSQDRRISRNTIYF
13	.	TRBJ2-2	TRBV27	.	TGTGCCAGCAGTTTTCGGGGCACCGGGGAGCTGTTTTTT	CASSFRGTGELFF
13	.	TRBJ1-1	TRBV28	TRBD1	TGTGCCAGCCGCAGGGACAGGCGGGGTGAAGCTTTCTTT	CASRRDRRGEAFF
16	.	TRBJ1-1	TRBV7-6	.	TGTGCCAGCAGCTCGGGCCCAAGTTCAGGGGAAACTGAAGCTTTCTTT	CASSSGPSSGETEAFF
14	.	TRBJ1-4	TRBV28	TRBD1	TGTGCCAGCAGTCCACCGGGACAGGTAGAAAAACTGTTTTTT	CASSPPGQVEKLFF
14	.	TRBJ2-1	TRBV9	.	TGTGCCAGCAGCGTTTACGGGGTCTACAATGAGCAGTTCTTC	CASSVYGVYNEQFF
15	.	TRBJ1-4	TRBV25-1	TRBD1	TGTGCCAGCAGTGAACGGGACAGAACTAATGAAAAACTGTTTTTT	CASSERDRTNEKLFF
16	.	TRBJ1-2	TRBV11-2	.	TGTGCCAGCAGCTCTATAGTCAGGGGAGGGGTCTATGGCTACACCTTC	CASSSIVRGGVYGYTF
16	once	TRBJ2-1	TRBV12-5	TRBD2	TGTGCTAGTGGTTTGCCGGGAGGTGGTTCCTACAATGAGCAGTTCTTC	CASGLPGGGSYNEQFF
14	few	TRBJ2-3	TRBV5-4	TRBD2	TGTGCCAGCAGCTTCAGCGGGAGGGGCGATACGCAGTATTTT	CASSFSGRGDTQYF
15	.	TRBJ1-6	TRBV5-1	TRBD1	TGCGCCAGCAGCTTGGGGGACAGGGGTAATTCACCCCTCCACTTT	CASSLGDRGNSPLHF
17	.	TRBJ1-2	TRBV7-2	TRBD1	TGTGCCAGCAGCTTTACCGGGACAGGGGGCGCGTCAGTGGGCTACACCTTC	CASSFTGTGGASVGYTF
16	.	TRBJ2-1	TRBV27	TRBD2	TGTGCCAGCAGTTTATCCTCTAGCGGGCCATTTAATGAGCAGTTCTTC	CASSLSSSGPFNEQFF
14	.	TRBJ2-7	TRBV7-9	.	TGTGCCAGCAGCCCGCCCGGGAGCTCCTACGAGCAGTACTTC	CASSPPGSSYEQYF
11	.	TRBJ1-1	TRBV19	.	TGTGCCATAGCGAGGGGGTCTGAAGCTTTCTTT	CAIARGSEAFF
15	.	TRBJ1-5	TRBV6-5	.	TGTGCCAGCAGTGTCACTCGTCCGTCGGATCAGCCCCAGCATTTT	CASSVTRPSDQPQHF
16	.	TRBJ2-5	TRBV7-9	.	TGTTCCAGCAGCTTAGAAGGTTCAGGGCTCCCGGAGACCCAGTACTTC	CSSSLEGSGLPETQYF
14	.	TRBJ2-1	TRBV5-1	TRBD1	TGCGCCAGCAGCTTTACAGGGGGAAGTTCCGATCGGTTCTTC	CASSFTGGSSDRFF
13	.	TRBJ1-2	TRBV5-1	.	TGCGCCAGCAGCGTACAGGTAACCTATGGCTACACCTTC	CASSVQVTYGYTF
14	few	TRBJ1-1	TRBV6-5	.	TGTGCCAGCAGCGCGGGGACTAGGGGAACTGAAGCTTTCTTT	CASSAGTRGTEAFF
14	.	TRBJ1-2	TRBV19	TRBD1	TGTGCCAGTAGTATCCAGCAGGGGGCCTATGGCTACACCTTC	CASSIQQGAYGYTF
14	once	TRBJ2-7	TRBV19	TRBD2	TGTGCCAGTAGTATCAGGTTGGGGGGGGACGAGCAGTACTTC	CASSIRLGGDEQYF
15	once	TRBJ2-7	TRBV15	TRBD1	TGTGCCACCAGCATATACCGGGACAGGACCGACGAGCAGTACTTC	CATSIYRDRTDEQYF
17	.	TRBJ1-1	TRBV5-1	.	TGCGCCAGCAGCTTGGGGATATCTGGAGCATTGAACACTGAAGCTTTCTTT	CASSLGISGALNTEAFF
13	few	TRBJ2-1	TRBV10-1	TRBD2	TGCGCCAGCAGTGACCGGGAGGCGAGTGAGCAGTTCTTC	CASSDREASEQFF
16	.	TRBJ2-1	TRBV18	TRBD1	TGTGCCAGCTCAAAGCCTAACGGACAGGCCTACAATGAGCAGTTCTTC	CASSKPNGQAYNEQFF
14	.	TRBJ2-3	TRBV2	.	TGTGCCAGCAGAGAGGCGCACAGCACAGATACGCAGTATTTT	CASREAHSTDTQYF
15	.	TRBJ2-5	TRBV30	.	TGTGCCTGGAGTGTTGAGGCGGGGTACAAAGAGACCCAGTACTTC	CAWSVEAGYKETQYF
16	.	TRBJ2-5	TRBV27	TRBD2	TGTGCCAGCAGTCAAAACCTGGGACTAGCCCAAGAGACCCAGTACTTC	CASSQNLGLAQETQYF
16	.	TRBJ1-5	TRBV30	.	TGTGCCTGGAGCTGGGGAGCGGGGATCATGAATCAGCCCCAGCATTTT	CAWSWGAGIMNQPQHF
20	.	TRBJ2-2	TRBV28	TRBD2	TGTGCCAGCAGTTCCAACCCTCCTAAGCGGGAGTGGGTACTAACCGGGGAGCTGTTTTTT	CASSSNPPKREWVLTGELFF
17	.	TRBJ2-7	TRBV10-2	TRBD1	TGCGCCAGCAGTGAGTCCCCTTACGTACAGGGGCTCTACGAGCAGTACTTC	CASSESPYVQGLYEQYF
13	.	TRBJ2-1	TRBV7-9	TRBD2	TGTGCCAGCAGCTTGGGTACTAGCGGGGGGCAGTTCTTC	CASSLGTSGGQFF
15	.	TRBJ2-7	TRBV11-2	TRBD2	TGTGCCAGCAGCTTTAGGATTAGCGGGTTGGACGAGCAGTACTTC	CASSFRISGLDEQYF
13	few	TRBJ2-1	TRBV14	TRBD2	TGTGCCAGCAGCCAGGGACTATACAATGAGCAGTTCTTC	CASSQGLYNEQFF
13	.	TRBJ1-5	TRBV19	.	TGTGCCAGTAGTGTAGGGGCTGGACAGCCCCAGCATTTT	CASSVGAGQPQHF
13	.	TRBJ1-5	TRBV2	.	TGTGCCAGCAGTGAAGTCTTGGCTCAGCCCCAGCATTTT	CASSEVLAQPQHF
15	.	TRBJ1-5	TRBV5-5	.	TGTGCCAGCAGCCAGATACGGGAGGAAAGTCAGCCCCAGCATTTT	CASSQIREESQPQHF
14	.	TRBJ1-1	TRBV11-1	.	TGTGCCAGCAGCCATGGGGGGATGAACACTGAAGCTTTCTTT	CASSHGGMNTEAFF
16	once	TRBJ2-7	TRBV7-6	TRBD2	TGTGCCAGCAGCTTAGAAGGTGGGACTAGCTTCAACGAGCAGTACTTC	CASSLEGGTSFNEQYF
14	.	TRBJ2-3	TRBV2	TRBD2	TGTGCCAGCGCTTGGACTAGCGGGGTAGATACGCAGTATTTT	CASAWTSGVDTQYF